The 21 T cell receptor beta chains given below trace back to one sample, sequenced in a study of shared clonotypes between healthy human individuals. Here immunoSEQ multiplex PCR was the method, and the copy in TCRdb shows in-frame clones only, minus some. Among a few million clones listed, just over 90% were seen once. Specimen: naive CD4+ T cells sorted from blood. Subset indicated: CD45RA+ positively selected. The receptors were gathered from a man between 18 and 29 years old in good health.

The V call is TRBV5-4, the J call TRBJ1-2; 7 bases align to TRBD1. The germline CDR1 and CDR2 sequences are SGHNT and YYREEE (reference sequence). The CDR3 contains 13 residues. With 4 bases clipped from V and 4 bases from J, the junction kept 4 bases outside the gene matches. CDR3 sequence (DNA): TGTGCCAGCAGCATGGCAGGGGGCTATGGCTACACCTTC. Translating it yields CASSMAGGYGYTF.

About this clone: This sample also contains other DNA sequences that code for the same CDR3. This rearrangement joins TRBV7-2 to TRBJ2-1; unclear D gene. The CDR3 has 13 residues. V dropped 2 bases and J dropped 5 bases, with 7 bases sitting between them. Germline-derived CDR1 and CDR2 are SGHTA and FQGNSA. CDR3 loop: CASSLSRNNEQFF. For the CDR3, the DNA is TGTGCCAGCAGCTTATCCCGGAACAATGAGCAGTTCTTC.

The rearrangement links TRBV6-6 to TRBJ2-7; D unclear. V was shortened by 6 bases and J by 1 base, with 7 bases between the two germline ends. This CDR3 region has 12 residues. Germline values: CDR1 MNHNY, CDR2 SVGAGI (reference sequence). CDR3 sequence reads: CASSRPSYEQYF. CDR3 nucleotide sequence: TGTGCCAGCAGCCGACCATCCTACGAGCAGTACTTC.

V is TRBV7-2 and J is TRBJ2-7; D is undetermined. The CDR3 is 13 amino acids. V gave up 7 bases and J gave up 1 base, with 11 bases separating them. In germline, CDR1 is SGHTA, CDR2 FQGNSA. CDR3 residues: CASTLVPSYEQYF. CDR3 nucleotides: TGTGCCAGCACCCTCGTGCCGTCCTACGAGCAGTACTTC.

The V gene is TRBV28, the J gene TRBJ1-5, with a weak D call TRBD1 (5 bases). The CDR3 has 15 amino acids. Germline V CDR1 and CDR2: MDHEN, SYDVKM. The V gene lost 6 bases and the J gene lost 3 bases, with 15 bases spanning the gap. The CDR3 spells CASSGGGTNNQPQHF. CDR3 bases: TGTGCCAGCAGCGGTGGTGGGACTAACAATCAGCCCCAGCATTTT.

The chain carries TRBV28 and TRBJ1-1; TRBD1 matches 10 bases. The V and J ends lost 7 bases and 0 bases, in that order; junction bases with no gene match: 5. CDR1 and CDR2 from the germline V gene are MDHEN and SYDVKM. The CDR3 contains 15 residues. This CDR3 is CASTGQGDLNTEAFF. DNA for the CDR3: TGTGCCAGCACAGGACAGGGGGATTTGAACACTGAAGCTTTCTTT.

This clone has just a few counts. This sample includes further DNA sequences coding for the same CDR3. The chain combines TRBV19 with TRBJ1-5; D ambiguous. The V end lost 0 bases, the J end lost 0 bases, and 3 bases lay between the germline ends. The CDR3 sequence is 14 residues long. The germline V gene has CDR1 LNHDA and CDR2 SQIVND (reference sequence). DNA of the CDR3: TGTGCCAGTAGTATAGAAGATAGCAATCAGCCCCAGCATTTT. Translated: CASSIEDSNQPQHF. Full variable domain (missing parts from reference TRBV19 and TRBJ1-5): DGGITQSPKYLFRKEGQNVTLSCEQNLNHDAMYWYRQDPGQGLRLIYYSQIVNDFQKGDIAEGYSVSREKKESFPLTVTSAQKNPTAFYLCASSIEDSNQPQHFGDGTRLSIL.

A note on this clone: The identical CDR3 is also encoded by other nucleotide sequences in the sample. The chain joins TRBV10-3 to TRBJ2-5, with 15 bases fitting TRBD2. Germline CDR1 reads ENHRY; CDR2 reads SYGVKD. J was trimmed by 5 bases and V by 9 bases; bases with no gene match: 7. The CDR3 has 15 amino acids. The CDR3 sequence: CAIRTSGGAGETQYF. The CDR3 region has the DNA TGTGCCATTCGGACTAGCGGGGGGGCCGGTGAGACCCAGTACTTC.

This clone has just one count. The chain couples TRBV5-5 to TRBJ2-7; D may be TRBD2 (5 bases). This CDR3 spans 16 amino acids. V was trimmed by 3 bases and J by 3 bases, leaving 19 bases between them. Germline-derived CDR1 and CDR2 are SGHKS and YYEKEE (reference sequence). The CDR3 here is CASSSGLQLGGYEQYF. The CDR3, as DNA: TGTGCCAGCAGCTCCGGACTCCAACTAGGAGGCTACGAGCAGTACTTC.

This chain joins TRBV28 and TRBJ2-3; 14 bases are a match to TRBD2. Germline-derived CDR1 and CDR2 are MDHEN and SYDVKM. The CDR3 spans 15 residues. V gave up 5 bases and J gave up 6 bases; unmatched junction bases: 4. The CDR3 bases are TGTGCCAGCAGTCGGACTAGCGGGAGGTGGGATACGCAGTATTTT. Translated, it gives CASSRTSGRWDTQYF. Filled out from reference TRBV28 and TRBJ2-3, the complete variable domain reads DVKVTQSSRYLVKRTGEKVFLECVQDMDHENMFWYRQDPGLGLRLIYFSYDVKMKEKGDIPEGYSVSREKKERFSLILESASTNQTSMYLCASSRTSGRWDTQYFGPGTRLTVL.

The chain combines TRBV7-9 with TRBJ2-3; 7 bases line up with TRBD1. The CDR3 totals 15 residues. Trimming at V came to 0 bases and at J to 2 bases, leaving 2 bases not matched to a gene. CDR1 is SEHNR, CDR2 FQNEAQ, per germline (reference sequence). The CDR3 nucleotides read TGTGCCAGCAGCTTAGCGGGACAGAACACAGATACGCAGTATTTT. It yields the protein CASSLAGQNTDTQYF.

J is TRBJ2-2 and V is TRBV27; 13 positions agree with TRBD2. V lost 8 bases and J lost 6; bases outside the gene matches: 18. The CDR3 sequence is 19 residues long. The germline V gene encodes CDR1 MNHEY and CDR2 SMNVEV (reference sequence). The DNA of the CDR3 is TGTGCCAGCGCACGGACTAGCGGGAGTTTCAAAGGGCGCGCCGGGGAGCTGTTTTTT. Translated: CASARTSGSFKGRAGELFF.

For this clone: This CDR3 is also generated by other DNA sequences in the sample. The chain is built from TRBV6-6 and TRBJ2-2, with a weak D call TRBD1 (5 bases). The CDR3 has 13 residues. In germline, CDR1 is MNHNY, CDR2 SVGAGI (reference sequence). V was cut by 6 bases and J by 6 bases, with 11 bases left in between. DNA for the CDR3: TGTGCCAGCAGCTCAGGGATGGCCGGGGAGCTGTTTTTT. This sequence encodes CASSSGMAGELFF.

This chain links TRBV7-9 with TRBJ2-3; 10 positions agree with TRBD2. V shed 5 bases and J 3 bases; nucleotides not matched to a gene: 8. The CDR3 has 16 residues. From germline, CDR1 is SEHNR and CDR2 FQNEAQ (reference sequence). DNA of the CDR3: TGTGCCAGCAGCATACCACTAGCGGGAAGTACAGATACGCAGTATTTT. Translated: CASSIPLAGSTDTQYF.

The gene calls are TRBV15 and TRBJ1-3; no reliable D call. Germline V CDR1 and CDR2: LNHNV, YYDKDF (reference sequence). The germline V and J ends were trimmed by 1 base and 1 base, with 11 bases remaining between them. The length of the CDR3 is 16 residues. The CDR3 DNA is TGTGCCACCAGCAGAGTCGGCAGAGCTTCTGGAAACACCATATATTTT. This translates into CATSRVGRASGNTIYF.

The chain joins TRBV6-1 to TRBJ2-1; TRBD2 agrees at 7 bases. Trimming cost V 0 bases and J 5 bases; bases outside gene matches: 7. There are 16 residues in the CDR3. Germline V gene sequence: CDR1 MNHNS, CDR2 SASEGT. The CDR3 sequence: CASSEALWRGNNEQFF. CDR3 coding DNA: TGTGCCAGCAGTGAAGCGCTGTGGCGGGGGAACAATGAGCAGTTCTTC.

This clone was counted between two and nine times. The same CDR3 also results from other DNA sequences found in this sample. V and J are TRBV5-1 and TRBJ1-1; TRBD1 is a possible D gene (6 bases). CDR3 length: 12 residues. V was cut by 2 bases and J by 8 bases, with 10 bases left in between. The germline CDR1 and CDR2 sequences are SGHRS and YFSETQ. The CDR3 reads CASSFGGTEAFF. As DNA, the CDR3 is TGCGCCAGCAGCTTTGGTGGGACAGAAGCTTTCTTT.

The V call is TRBV5-1, the J call TRBJ2-7; possibly TRBD2 for D (6 bases). The CDR3 is 12 amino acids. The germline V and J ends were trimmed by 4 bases and 9 bases, with 14 bases remaining between them. Germline CDR1 and CDR2: SGHRS and YFSETQ. The CDR3 loop reads CASSGGLGGQYF. CDR3 sequence (DNA): TGCGCCAGCAGCGGGGGACTTGGAGGGCAGTACTTC.

This chain links TRBV9 with TRBJ2-5, with a tentative D call TRBD2 (6 bases). Germline assignment: CDR1 SGDLS and CDR2 YYNGEE. Trimming took 4 bases from V and 2 from J, leaving 12 bases between them. The length of the CDR3 is 14 residues. CDR3 sequence reads: CASSSGGPQETQYF. The CDR3 bases are TGTGCCAGCAGCTCAGGAGGGCCTCAAGAGACCCAGTACTTC. The entire variable domain, with the rest obtained from reference TRBV9 and TRBJ2-5, is as follows: DSGVTQTPKHLITATGQRVTLRCSPRSGDLSVYWYQQSLDQGLQFLIQYYNGEERAKGNILERFSAQQFPDLHSELNLSSLELGDSALYFCASSSGGPQETQYFGPGTRLLVL.

V usage is TRBV2 and J usage is TRBJ1-4, with D possibly being TRBD1 (5 bases). CDR3 length equals 14 residues. V was pared by 7 bases and J by 4 bases, with 13 bases between. The germline V gene encodes CDR1 SNHLY and CDR2 FYNNEI. CDR3 nucleotides: TGTGCCAGCACCCGGGACGGCGGTAATGAAAAACTGTTTTTT. Its translation is CASTRDGGNEKLFF.

V and J are TRBV30 and TRBJ2-7, with D unresolved. Germline CDR1 reads GTSNPN; CDR2 reads SVGIG (reference sequence). The V gene lost 0 bases and the J gene lost 2 bases, with 8 bases spanning the gap. The CDR3 covers 13 residues. In nucleotides, the CDR3 is TGTGCCTGGAGTGTCCAGGATACCTACGAGCAGTACTTC. Translated, it gives CAWSVQDTYEQYF.